The 14 T cell receptor beta chains in this list originate from one sample, sequenced in a study of shared clonotypes between healthy human individuals. TCRdb's copy holds only in-frame clones and misses some; the assay was immunoSEQ multiplex PCR. Found here are about 1,800,000 clones, about 95% of them singletons; the top ten hold approximately 1%. Cells designated naive CD8 were CD45RO-negative and were positively selected for CCR7, with terminally differentiated effector memory CD45RA+ cells excluded. Sample: naive CD8+ T cells sorted from blood. The origin of the receptors is a man aged 18 to 30 in good health.

This chain links TRBV14 with TRBJ2-7; the D gene is possibly TRBD2 (8 bases). The CDR3 runs to 16 residues. Per the germline V gene, CDR1 is SGHDN and CDR2 is FVKESK. V gave up 6 bases and J gave up 2 bases, with 20 bases separating them. For the CDR3, the DNA is TGTGCCAGCAGTCGACAGGGTTGGACTAGCACCTACGAGCAGTACTTC. This sequence encodes CASSRQGWTSTYEQYF.

The V and J genes are TRBV28 and TRBJ2-7; D unresolved. V lost 5 bases to trimming and J lost 6 bases, with 11 bases between them. This CDR3 is 12 amino acids long. CDR1 and CDR2 (germline): MDHEN, SYDVKM. The CDR3 spells CASSVGVGEQYF. The CDR3 DNA reads as TGTGCCAGCAGTGTGGGCGTGGGCGAGCAGTACTTC.

This clone was recorded once. V is TRBV4-2 and J is TRBJ2-2; no clear D. The CDR3 runs to 14 residues. V was clipped by 0 bases and J by 5 bases, with 7 bases between them. The germline CDR1 and CDR2 sequences are LGHNA and YNFKEQ. The CDR3: CASSQEWVTGELFF. The CDR3 DNA sequence: TGTGCCAGCAGCCAAGAGTGGGTGACCGGGGAGCTGTTTTTT.

V and J are TRBV7-9 and TRBJ2-5; tentatively, D is TRBD2 (6 bases). V dropped 5 bases and J dropped 2 bases, with 18 bases sitting between them. The CDR3 is 16 amino acids. In germline, CDR1 is SEHNR, CDR2 FQNEAQ (reference sequence). The CDR3 DNA reads as TGTGCCAGCAGCAACCTCGTTAATAGCGGACAAGAGACCCAGTACTTC. This codes for CASSNLVNSGQETQYF.

J is TRBJ2-1 and V is TRBV4-3; D not certain. This CDR3 contains 14 residues. Per germline, CDR1 LGHNA and CDR2 YSLEER. The V end lost 4 bases, the J end lost 8 bases, and 15 bases lay between the germline ends. The CDR3 DNA sequence: TGCGCCAGCAGCCTCTCGACTGGATGGGATGAGCAGTTCTTC. It codes for CASSLSTGWDEQFF.

The chain couples TRBV6-1 to TRBJ1-4, with D possibly matching TRBD1 (6 bases). CDR1 is MNHNS, CDR2 SASEGT, per germline. This CDR3 is built from 19 residues. V lost 4 bases and J 2 bases, leaving 23 bases between the germline ends. The CDR3 nucleotides are TGTGCCAGCAGTGGGACAGACGACAGGCTTCGAGGCACTAATGAAAAACTGTTTTTT. This encodes CASSGTDDRLRGTNEKLFF.

The genes are TRBV6-6 and TRBJ2-7, with D perhaps assigned TRBD1 or TRBD2 (5 bases each). The germline V gene has CDR1 MNHNY and CDR2 SVGAGI (reference sequence). The CDR3 spans 14 residues. The ends were cut back, 0 bases at V and 3 bases at J, with 9 bases in the middle. DNA of the CDR3: TGTGCCAGCAGTTACTCCGGGGCCGACTACGAGCAGTACTTC. As protein: CASSYSGADYEQYF.

The rearrangement joins TRBV11-2 to TRBJ2-7; 11 bases align to TRBD1. CDR1 is SGHAT and CDR2 is FQNNGV in the germline V gene. The CDR3 sequence is 16 residues long. The J segment lost 5 bases and the V segment lost 4 bases, leaving 10 bases of the junction unmatched. Written as DNA, the CDR3 is TGTGCCAGCAGCTCTGGTCCTGGGACAGGGGGGAACGAGCAGTACTTC. Translated, it gives CASSSGPGTGGNEQYF.

Comments on this clone: Other DNA sequences in the sample encode the same CDR3. This chain uses TRBV6-5 with TRBJ2-7; TRBD1 matches at 7 bases. This CDR3 region has 16 residues. Losses at the gene ends were 0 bases for V and 2 bases for J; bases not matched to a gene: 7. CDR1 is MNHEY, CDR2 SVGAGI, per germline. This CDR3 is CASSYSRGQVTYEQYF. The CDR3 DNA is TGTGCCAGCAGTTACTCTCGAGGACAGGTTACCTACGAGCAGTACTTC.

The V gene is TRBV2, the J gene TRBJ1-1, with 9 bases lining up with TRBD1. Unmatched junction bases numbered 6, after V lost 4 bases and J lost 3 bases. Germline V gene lookup returns CDR1 SNHLY and CDR2 FYNNEI. CDR3 length: 15 amino acids. CDR3 region: CASSGQGGWDTEAFF. Here the CDR3 DNA reads TGTGCCAGCAGTGGACAGGGGGGATGGGACACTGAAGCTTTCTTT.

V and J are TRBV5-6 and TRBJ2-1; possible D gene TRBD1, 5 bases. CDR3 length: 14 amino acids. The V gene lost 3 bases and the J gene lost 5 bases, with 12 bases spanning the gap. CDR1 is SGHDT and CDR2 is YYEEEE in the germline V gene. The CDR3 nucleotides read TGTGCCAGCAGCTGGATGAACAGGCACAATGAGCAGTTCTTC. This sequence encodes CASSWMNRHNEQFF.

The chain uses TRBV5-6 and TRBJ1-5; D ambiguous. The germline V gene has CDR1 SGHDT and CDR2 YYEEEE. Trimming shortened V by 3 bases and J by 6 bases, and 10 bases separated the two germline ends. CDR3 length equals 13 residues. The CDR3 DNA follows: TGTGCCAGCAGCTGGGCAGAAGGTCAGCCCCAGCATTTT. This sequence encodes CASSWAEGQPQHF.

This chain uses TRBV27 with TRBJ2-1; D is ambiguous. Germline V gene data show CDR1 as MNHEY and CDR2 as SMNVEV (reference sequence). Trimming pared 5 bases from V and 8 bases from J, leaving 13 bases between. The CDR3 contains 13 residues. Written as DNA, the CDR3 is TGTGCCAGCAGTCTTATTGTTGGGGATGAGCAGTTCTTC. Protein: CASSLIVGDEQFF.

This chain connects TRBV5-4 to TRBJ2-3; the D is unclear. This CDR3 region has 13 residues. The germline V gene has CDR1 SGHNT and CDR2 YYREEE (reference sequence). Trimming stripped 5 bases from V and 0 bases from J, with 7 bases between. The CDR3 nucleotides are TGTGCCAGCAGACTGGCTAGCACAGATACGCAGTATTTT. Translation: CASRLASTDTQYF.